This TCR beta chain was recovered during a study of CXCR3-negative and CXCR3-positive naive CD8 T cells. Researchers prepared the TRB cDNA libraries using 5' RACE with UMI labels. TCRdb re-analyzed the 5' RACE reads; it lists each CDR3 protein once, without DNA. The listing contains roughly 130,000 distinct CDR3 sequences. Study-level results: Researchers report that CXCR3-positive naive cells carry more hydrophobic TRB CDR3s than CXCR3-negative naive cells. Researchers reported similar TRBV-TRBJ usage in naive CXCR3-negative and CXCR3-positive cells, though memory differed.

As regards this clonotype: Its matching antigen is unknown.

Germline V gives CDR1 SGHTA, CDR2 FQGNSA. The CDR3 is 14 amino acids. This chain joins TRBV7-2 and TRBJ2-7; the D call from TCRdb, TRBD1, cannot be confirmed without DNA. The receptor was derived from a human donor in good health. Some clones in this sample may be carry-over from other donors' samples. Sequenced input: naive CXCR3+ CD8+ T cells from blood. The subset is: CD45RO-CCR7+CD27+CD95- naive CD8+ T cells expressing CXCR3 (TNR3+). The CDR3 spells CASGGVGEPYEQYF. The variable domain in full, with the rest retrieved from reference TRBV7-2 and TRBJ2-7, is GAGVSQSPSNKVTEKGKDVELRCDPISGHTALYWYRQSLGQGLEFLIYFQGNSAPDKSGLPSDRFSAERTGGSVSTLTIQRTQQEDSAVYLCASGGVGEPYEQYFGPGTRLTVT.